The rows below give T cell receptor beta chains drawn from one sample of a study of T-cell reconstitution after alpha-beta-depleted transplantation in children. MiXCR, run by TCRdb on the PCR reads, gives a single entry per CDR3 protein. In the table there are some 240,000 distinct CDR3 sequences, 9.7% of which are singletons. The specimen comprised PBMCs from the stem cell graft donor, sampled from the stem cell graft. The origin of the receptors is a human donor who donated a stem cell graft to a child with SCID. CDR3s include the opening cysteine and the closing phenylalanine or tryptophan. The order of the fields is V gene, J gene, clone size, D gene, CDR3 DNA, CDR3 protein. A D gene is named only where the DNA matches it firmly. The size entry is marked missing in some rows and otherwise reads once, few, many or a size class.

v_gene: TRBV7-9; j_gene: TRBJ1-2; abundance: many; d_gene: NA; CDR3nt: TGTGCCAGCAGCTTATCGATAGGGGCCGATGGCTACACCTTC; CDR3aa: CASSLSIGADGYTF
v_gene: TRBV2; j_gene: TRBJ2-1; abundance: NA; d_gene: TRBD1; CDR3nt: TGTTCCAGCAGTGATCGGTCGAGGGGGCCCCGGGATGAGCAGTTCTTC; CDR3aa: CSSSDRSRGPRDEQFF
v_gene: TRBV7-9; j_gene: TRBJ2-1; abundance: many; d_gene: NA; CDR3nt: TGTGCCAGCAGCTTACCACATCGGGACGATGAGCAGTTCTTC; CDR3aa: CASSLPHRDDEQFF
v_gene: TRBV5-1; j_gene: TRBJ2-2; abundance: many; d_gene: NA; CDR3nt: TGCGCCAGCAGCTTGGTACCTACCAACACCGGGGAGCTGTTTTTT; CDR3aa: CASSLVPTNTGELFF
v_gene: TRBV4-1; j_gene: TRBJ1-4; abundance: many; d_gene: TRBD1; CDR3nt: TGCGCCAGCAGCACTAGGGGGCGCGGGGCAACTAATGAAAAACTGTTTTTT; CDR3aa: CASSTRGRGATNEKLFF
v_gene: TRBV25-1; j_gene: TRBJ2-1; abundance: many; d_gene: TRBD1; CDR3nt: TGTGCCAGCAGTAACAGGGGGGCGCGGAATGAGCAGTTCTTC; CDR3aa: CASSNRGARNEQFF
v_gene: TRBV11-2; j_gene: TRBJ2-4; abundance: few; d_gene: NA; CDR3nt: TGTGCCAGCAGCAACCCCGACAGACAAAACATTCAGTACTTC; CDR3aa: CASSNPDRQNIQYF
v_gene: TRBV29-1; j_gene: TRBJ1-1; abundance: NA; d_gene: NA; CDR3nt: TGCAGCGTCTGGACAGAGAACACTGAAGCTTTCTTT; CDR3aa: CSVWTENTEAFF
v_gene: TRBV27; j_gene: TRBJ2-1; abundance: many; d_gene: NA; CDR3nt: TGTGCCAGCAGTTTAGCTCCAGGGACCTACAATGAGCAGTTCTTC; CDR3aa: CASSLAPGTYNEQFF
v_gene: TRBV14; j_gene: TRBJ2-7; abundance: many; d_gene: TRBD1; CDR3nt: TGTGCCAGCAGCCAGACAGGGGGCTTCTACGAGCAGTACTTC; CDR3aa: CASSQTGGFYEQYF
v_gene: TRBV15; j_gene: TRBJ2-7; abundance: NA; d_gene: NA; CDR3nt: TGTGCCACCAGCAGAGATCCCCGGTCCGGGAACTACGAGCAGTACTTC; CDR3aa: CATSRDPRSGNYEQYF
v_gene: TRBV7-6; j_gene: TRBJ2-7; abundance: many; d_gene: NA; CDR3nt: TGTGCCAGCAGCCCGACTTTTTACAGGGTTGTCGCCGACGAGCAGTACTTC; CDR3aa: CASSPTFYRVVADEQYF
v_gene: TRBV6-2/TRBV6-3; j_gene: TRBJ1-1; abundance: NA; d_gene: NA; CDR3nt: TGTGCCAGCAGTTACTCGATTGCGGGGCTCACTGAAGCTTTCTTT; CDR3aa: CASSYSIAGLTEAFF
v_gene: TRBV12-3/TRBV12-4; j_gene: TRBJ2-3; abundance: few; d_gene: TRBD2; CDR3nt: TGTGCCACCGCTATGGGCGGGGGGGATACGCAGTATTTT; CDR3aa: CATAMGGGDTQYF
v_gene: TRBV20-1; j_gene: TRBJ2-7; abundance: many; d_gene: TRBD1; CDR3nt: TGCAGTCAACAGGGGGCGGCCTACGAGCAGTACTTC; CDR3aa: CSQQGAAYEQYF
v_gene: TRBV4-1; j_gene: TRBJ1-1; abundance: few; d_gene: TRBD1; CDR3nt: TGCGCCAGCAGCCAAACCGACAGGGTTCGGACTGAAGCTTTCTTT; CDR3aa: CASSQTDRVRTEAFF
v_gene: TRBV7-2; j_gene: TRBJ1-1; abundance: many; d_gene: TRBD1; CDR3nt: TGTGCCAGCAGCCTGGCAGGGGGACAACTTTATGTAGCTTTCTTT; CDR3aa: CASSLAGGQLYVAFF
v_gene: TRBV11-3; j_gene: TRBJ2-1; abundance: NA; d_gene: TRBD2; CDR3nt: TGTGCCAGCAGCTTAAATCCCGGGGGGTACAATGAGCAGTTCTTC; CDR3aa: CASSLNPGGYNEQFF
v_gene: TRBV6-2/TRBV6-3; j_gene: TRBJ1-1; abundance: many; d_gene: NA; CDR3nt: TGTGCCAGCAGAATAAGGACTGAAGCTTTCTTT; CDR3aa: CASRIRTEAFF
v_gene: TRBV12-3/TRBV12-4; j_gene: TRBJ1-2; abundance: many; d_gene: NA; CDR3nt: TGTGCCACCTCGAGGATCGTTGGGGGCTACACCTTC; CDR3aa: CATSRIVGGYTF
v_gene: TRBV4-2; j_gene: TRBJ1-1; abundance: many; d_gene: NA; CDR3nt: TGTGCCAGCAGCCAAGGGAGGGGGGGGGAACCGAACACTGAAGCTTTCTTT; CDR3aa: CASSQGRGGEPNTEAFF
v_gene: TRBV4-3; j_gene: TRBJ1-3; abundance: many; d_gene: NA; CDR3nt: TGCGCCAGCAGCCAAGGGTCAGGGCATGGAAACACCATATATTTT; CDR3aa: CASSQGSGHGNTIYF
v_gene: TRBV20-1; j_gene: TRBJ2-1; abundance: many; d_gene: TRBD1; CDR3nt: TGCAGTGCTAGATTAAGGACAGGGCGTAACTACAATGAGCAGTTCTTC; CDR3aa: CSARLRTGRNYNEQFF
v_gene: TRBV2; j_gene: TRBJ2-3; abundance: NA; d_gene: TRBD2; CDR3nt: TGTGCCAGCAGAAGAACCGGGACTAGCGGGGGCACAGATACGCAGTATTTT; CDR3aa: CASRRTGTSGGTDTQYF
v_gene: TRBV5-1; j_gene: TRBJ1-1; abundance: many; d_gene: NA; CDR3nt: TGCGCCAGCAGCTGGGGGCTTGGGGCGAACACTGAAGCTTTCTTT; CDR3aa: CASSWGLGANTEAFF
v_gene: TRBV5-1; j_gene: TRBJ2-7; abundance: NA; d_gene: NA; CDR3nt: TGCGCCAGTGCGGGACGGTGGCACGAGCAGTCCTTC; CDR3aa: CASAGRWHEQSF
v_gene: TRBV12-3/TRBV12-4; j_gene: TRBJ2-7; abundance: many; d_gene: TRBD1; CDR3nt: TGTGCCAGCAGGCCGGCGGACAGGGGAGGCGAGCAGTACTTC; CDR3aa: CASRPADRGGEQYF
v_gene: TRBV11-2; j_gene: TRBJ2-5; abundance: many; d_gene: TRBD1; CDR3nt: TGTGCCAGCAGCTTAGCGGGACAGGGTAAATTGGAGACCCAGTACTTC; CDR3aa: CASSLAGQGKLETQYF
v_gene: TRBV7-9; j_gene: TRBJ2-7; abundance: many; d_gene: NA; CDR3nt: TGTGCCAGCAGCTCCGAATGGACGGTCTACGAGCAGTACTTC; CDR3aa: CASSSEWTVYEQYF
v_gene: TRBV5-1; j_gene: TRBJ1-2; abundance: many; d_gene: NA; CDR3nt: TGCGCCAGCAGCGCAAACAGGTTATCCTACACCTTC; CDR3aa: CASSANRLSYTF
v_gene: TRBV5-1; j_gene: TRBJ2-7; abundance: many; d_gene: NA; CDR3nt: TGCGCCAGCAGCCCGGAACAGGGCTCCGAGCAGTACTTC; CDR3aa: CASSPEQGSEQYF
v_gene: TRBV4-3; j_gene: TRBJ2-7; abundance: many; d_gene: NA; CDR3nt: TGCGCCAGCAGCCCACAAGAGGGGCTGGCCTACGAGCAGTACTTC; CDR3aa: CASSPQEGLAYEQYF
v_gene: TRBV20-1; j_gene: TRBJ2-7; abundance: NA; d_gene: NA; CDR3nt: TGCAGTGCTAGACCCGCCTACGAGCAGTACTTC; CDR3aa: CSARPAYEQYF
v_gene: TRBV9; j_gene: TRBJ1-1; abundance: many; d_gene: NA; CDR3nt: TGTGCCAGCAGCGTAGAGGGAGGTCCGAGCCCTGAAGCTTTCTTT; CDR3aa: CASSVEGGPSPEAFF
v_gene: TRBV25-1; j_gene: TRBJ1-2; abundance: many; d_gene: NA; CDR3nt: TGTGCCAGCTCCGACTATAACTATGGCTACACCTTC; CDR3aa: CASSDYNYGYTF
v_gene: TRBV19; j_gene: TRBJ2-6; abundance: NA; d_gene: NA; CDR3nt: TGTGCCAGTACAGCGGCCTCTGGGGCCAACGTCCTGACTTTC; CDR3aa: CASTAASGANVLTF
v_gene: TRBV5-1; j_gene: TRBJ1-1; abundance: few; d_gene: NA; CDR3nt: TGCGCCAGCCAGAGCGGGGCTGGGACTGAAGCTTTCTTT; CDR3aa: CASQSGAGTEAFF
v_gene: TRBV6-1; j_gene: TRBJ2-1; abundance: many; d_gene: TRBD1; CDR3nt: TGTGCCAGCAGTGGTACAGGGGTCAATGAGCAGTTCTTC; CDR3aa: CASSGTGVNEQFF
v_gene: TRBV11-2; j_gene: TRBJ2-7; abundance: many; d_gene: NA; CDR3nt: TGTGCCAGCAGCTTAAACAGAGTAGACGAGCAGTACTTC; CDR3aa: CASSLNRVDEQYF
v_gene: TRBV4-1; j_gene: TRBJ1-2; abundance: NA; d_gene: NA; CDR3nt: TGCGCCAGCAGCCAAGCCGGCACTTCAAACTATGGCTACACCTTC; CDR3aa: CASSQAGTSNYGYTF
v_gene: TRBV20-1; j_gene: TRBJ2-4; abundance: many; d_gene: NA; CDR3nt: TGCAGTGCTAGGGAGGTTGCCAAAAACATTCAGTACTTC; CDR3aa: CSAREVAKNIQYF
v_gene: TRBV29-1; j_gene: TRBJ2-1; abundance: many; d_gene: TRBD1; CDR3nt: TGCAGCGTCGAGAACGACAGGGAGTCCTACAATGAGCAGTTCTTC; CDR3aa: CSVENDRESYNEQFF
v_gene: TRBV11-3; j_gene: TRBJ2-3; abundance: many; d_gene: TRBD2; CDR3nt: TGTGCCAGCAGCTTAAAGCCTACTAGCGGGGGGCTGAGGGGCACAGATACGCAGTATTTT; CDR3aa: CASSLKPTSGGLRGTDTQYF
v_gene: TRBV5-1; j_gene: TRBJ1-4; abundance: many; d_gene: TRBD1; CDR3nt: TGCGCCAGCAGCCGACAGGGGGCGGGTGATGAAAAACTGTTTTTT; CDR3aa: CASSRQGAGDEKLFF
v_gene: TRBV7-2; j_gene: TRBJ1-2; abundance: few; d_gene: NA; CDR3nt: TGTGCCAGCAGCTTACGTTTTGGCGCCTTAGTCCCTGGCTACACCTTC; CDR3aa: CASSLRFGALVPGYTF
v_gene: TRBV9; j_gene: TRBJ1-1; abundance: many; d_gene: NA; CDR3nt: TGTGCCAGCAGCCCGGGCGAGTGGGTGAACACTGAAGCTTTCTTT; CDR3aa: CASSPGEWVNTEAFF
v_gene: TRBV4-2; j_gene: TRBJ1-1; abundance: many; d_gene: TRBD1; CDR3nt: TGTGCCAGCAGCCAAGATCCGGACAGGCTTACTCTCCACACTGAAGCTTTCTTT; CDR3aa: CASSQDPDRLTLHTEAFF
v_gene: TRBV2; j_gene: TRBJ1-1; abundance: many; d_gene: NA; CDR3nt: TGTGCCAGCAACCTCCTCAGGGGCTTGAACACTGAAGCTTTCTTT; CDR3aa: CASNLLRGLNTEAFF
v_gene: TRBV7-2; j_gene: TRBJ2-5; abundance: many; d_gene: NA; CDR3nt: TGTGCCAGCAGCCGCAGTATGAGGGAGCAAGAGACCCAGTACTTC; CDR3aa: CASSRSMREQETQYF
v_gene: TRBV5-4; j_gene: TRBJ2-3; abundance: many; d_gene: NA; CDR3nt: TGTGCCAGCAGCTTTAGAGCGGAAGGACCCACAGATACGCAGTATTTT; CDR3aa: CASSFRAEGPTDTQYF
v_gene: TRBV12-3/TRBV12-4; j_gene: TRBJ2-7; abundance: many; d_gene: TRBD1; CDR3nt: TGTGCCAGCAGCGCAAACAACAGGGGCTACGAGCAGTACTTC; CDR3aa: CASSANNRGYEQYF
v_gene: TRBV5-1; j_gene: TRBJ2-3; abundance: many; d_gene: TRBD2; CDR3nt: TGCGCCAGCAGCCACGGACTAGCGGGGGGGCCAAGCATGGATACGCAGTATTTT; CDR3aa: CASSHGLAGGPSMDTQYF
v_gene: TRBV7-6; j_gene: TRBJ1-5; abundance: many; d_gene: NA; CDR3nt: TGTGCCAGCAGCGACGGGTCCGGACAGCCCCAGCATTTT; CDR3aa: CASSDGSGQPQHF
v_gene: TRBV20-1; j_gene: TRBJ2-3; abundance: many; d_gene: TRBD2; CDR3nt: TGCAGTGCTAACCTAGCGGGGGCGTCACCTAGCACAGATACGCAGTATTTT; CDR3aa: CSANLAGASPSTDTQYF
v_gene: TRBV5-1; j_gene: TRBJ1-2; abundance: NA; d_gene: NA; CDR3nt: TGCGCCAGCAGCTTAAACGGAGCTAACTATGGCTACACCTTC; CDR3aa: CASSLNGANYGYTF
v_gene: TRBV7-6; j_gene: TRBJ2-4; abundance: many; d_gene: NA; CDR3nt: TGTGCCAGCAGCCCCGGGACGTGGGACATTCAGTACTTC; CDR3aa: CASSPGTWDIQYF
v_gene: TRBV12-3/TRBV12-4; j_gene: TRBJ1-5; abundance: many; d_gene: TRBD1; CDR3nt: TGTGCCAGCAGTTGGGACAGGGATGATCAGCCCCAGCATTTT; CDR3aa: CASSWDRDDQPQHF